One and the same sample provided the 15 T cell receptor beta chains below, sequenced in a study of T cells in Graves' hyperthyroidism and ophthalmopathy. The TCR beta CDR3 regions underwent amplification using RNA transcripts as the source. Carried out on the TCR CDR3, a first-round RT-PCR used the HTBI primer set. TCRdb recomputed calls from the multiplex PCR reads with MiXCR, one row per CDR3 protein. This sample carries 700,000 or so distinct CDR3 sequences, about a sixth of them seen once, and the ten largest clones take around 7.7%. Sequences were obtained from blood. The receptors originated from a man aged 18 to 29 with Graves' hyperthyroidism.

This clonotype was detected many times. The chain uses TRBV7-8 and TRBJ1-5; possibly TRBD1 for D (6 bases). V was cut by 1 base and J by 5 bases, with 12 bases left in between. Germline CDR1 is SGHVS and CDR2 is FQNEAQ. This CDR3 has 15 amino acids. CDR3 in DNA: TGTGCCAGCAGCTTAGGAACAGGGCACGATCAGCCCCAGCATTTT. This translates into CASSLGTGHDQPQHF.

The chain couples TRBV6-5 to TRBJ2-2; 12 positions match TRBD2. The CDR3 is 15 residues long. The junction had 1 base not matched to a gene; V was cut back by 2 bases and J by 6 bases. Germline CDR1 MNHEY, CDR2 SVGAGI. CDR3 DNA: TGTGCCAGCAGTTACCTAGCGGGAGGGGCCGGGGAGCTGTTTTTT. Protein: CASSYLAGGAGELFF.

This clonotype was observed a few times. The rearrangement uses TRBV13 and TRBJ2-7; TRBD2 agrees at 8 bases. In germline, CDR1 is PRHDT, CDR2 FYEKMQ (reference sequence). This CDR3 region has 16 residues. J was trimmed by 4 bases and V by 2 bases; bases with no gene match: 10. CDR3 sequence reads: CASSLTSGGTPYEQYF. CDR3 bases: TGTGCCAGCAGCTTAACAAGCGGGGGTACACCATACGAGCAGTACTTC.

In its sample, this clonotype was seen many times. The chain employs TRBV7-9 and TRBJ2-5; 9 positions agree with TRBD1. The length of the CDR3 is 14 residues. The V segment lost 4 bases and the J segment 4 bases; nucleotides outside the gene matches: 4. The germline gives CDR1 SEHNR, CDR2 FQNEAQ (reference sequence). CDR3 region: CASSWDRERETQYF. The CDR3, as DNA: TGTGCCAGCAGCTGGGACAGGGAACGAGAGACCCAGTACTTC.

This clonotype was seen ten or more times. J is TRBJ1-6 and V is TRBV12-3 or TRBV12-4; 9 bases fit TRBD1. There are 19 residues in the CDR3. Trimming took 4 bases from V and 7 from J; bases not matched to a gene: 17. This CDR3 reads CASSSISLQGARNNSPLHF. The CDR3 DNA is TGTGCCAGCAGTTCCATTTCGTTACAGGGGGCGCGTAACAATTCACCCCTCCACTTT.

Many counts were recorded for this clonotype. This chain links TRBV5-1 with TRBJ1-1, with D possibly TRBD1 on 5 matching bases. This CDR3 comprises 13 residues. Trimming pared 6 bases from V and 1 base from J, leaving 10 bases between. In germline, CDR1 is SGHRS, CDR2 YFSETQ. CDR3 sequence reads: CASTEQENTEAFF. CDR3 in DNA: TGCGCCAGCACGGAACAGGAGAACACTGAAGCTTTCTTT.

CDR3 residues: CAWSVTVPGTGLYNEQFF. The CDR3 bases are TGTGCCTGGAGCGTAACCGTTCCCGGGACAGGGCTCTACAATGAGCAGTTCTTC. This chain links TRBV30 with TRBJ2-1; 9 bases are a match to TRBD1. This CDR3 region has 18 residues. V dropped 3 bases and J dropped 3; count of bases not matched to a gene: 15. In germline, CDR1 is GTSNPN, CDR2 SVGIG (reference sequence).

This clonotype was counted ten times or more. The chain uses TRBV28 and TRBJ2-3; D gene uncertain. CDR3 length equals 13 residues. Germline V gene sequence: CDR1 MDHEN, CDR2 SYDVKM. V was trimmed by 6 bases and J by 0 bases, leaving 7 bases between them. The CDR3 nucleotides are TGTGCCAGCAGCATAGCTAGCACAGATACGCAGTATTTT. This codes for CASSIASTDTQYF.

The chain links TRBV19 to TRBJ2-5, with D uncertain. The length of the CDR3 is 13 residues. In germline, CDR1 is LNHDA, CDR2 SQIVND (reference sequence). The V gene lost 1 base and the J gene lost 3 bases, with 6 bases spanning the gap. The CDR3: CASSIAVKETQYF. The CDR3 coding sequence is TGTGCCAGTAGTATAGCTGTGAAAGAGACCCAGTACTTC.

This clonotype was picked up a small number of times. J is TRBJ1-1 and V is TRBV28, with 9 positions matching TRBD1. Germline values: CDR1 MDHEN, CDR2 SYDVKM. The CDR3 covers 15 residues. Germline trimming cut 0 bases from V and 1 base from J; bases unmatched to any gene: 0. DNA of the CDR3: TGTGCCAGCAGTTTATGGGACAGGGGGAACACTGAAGCTTTCTTT. Amino acid sequence: CASSLWDRGNTEAFF.

J is TRBJ1-3 and V is TRBV5-4; no clear D gene. Trimming left V 5 bases short and J 2 bases short, with 14 bases between. Germline V gene data show CDR1 as SGHNT and CDR2 as YYREEE (reference sequence). The length of the CDR3 is 15 residues. The CDR3 protein is CASSSKTTPGNTIYF. As DNA, the CDR3 is TGTGCCAGCAGTTCCAAGACGACCCCTGGAAACACCATATATTTT.

The CDR3 region is CASSKRTGTNQPQHF. CDR3 nucleotides: TGTGCCAGCAGTAAACGGACAGGGACCAATCAGCCCCAGCATTTT. V gene TRBV12-3 or TRBV12-4 combines with J gene TRBJ1-5; TRBD1 aligns across 8 bases. The CDR3 extends over 15 amino acids. V was clipped by 5 bases and J by 3 bases; unmatched bases: 6.

This clonotype occurred many times. V and J are TRBV30 and TRBJ2-3; D may be TRBD2 (6 bases). This CDR3 is built from 15 residues. CDR1 and CDR2 (germline): GTSNPN, SVGIG (reference sequence). V lost 2 bases and J lost 2, with 14 bases in between. CDR3: CAWSSNGGDTDTQYF. Written as DNA, the CDR3 is TGTGCCTGGAGTTCGAACGGGGGAGACACAGATACGCAGTATTTT. Full variable domain (outside the CDR3, taken from reference TRBV30 and TRBJ2-3): SQTIHQWPATLVQPVGSPLSLECTVEGTSNPNLYWYRQAAGRGLQLLFYSVGIGQISSEVPQNLSASRPQDRQFILSSKKLLLSDSGFYLCAWSSNGGDTDTQYFGPGTRLTVL.

This clonotype has at least ten counts. The CDR3 sequence: CASRSAGTSGRAGELFF. The CDR3 nucleotides read TGTGCCAGCAGATCAGCCGGGACTAGCGGGAGGGCCGGGGAGCTGTTTTTT. V gene TRBV28 combines with J gene TRBJ2-2, with 16 bases fitting TRBD2. Losses at the gene ends were 6 bases for V and 6 bases for J; bases not matched to a gene: 7. The CDR3 consists of 17 residues. In germline, CDR1 is MDHEN, CDR2 SYDVKM.

The genes are TRBV5-1 and TRBJ2-5, with D unresolved. With the DNA end fitting TRBJ2-1 better, the J assignment may be wrong. The germline CDR1 and CDR2 sequences are SGHRS and YFSETQ. The CDR3 contains 13 residues. This CDR3 is CASSFRTEETQFF. The CDR3 DNA reads TGCGCCAGCAGCTTTCGGACCGAGGAGACCCAGTTCTTC.